This TCR beta chain was sequenced for a study of T cell responses to AZD1222 COVID-19 vaccine (dated by TCRdb to about 2021). Concerning the study at large: TCR sequencing was performed for roughly 250 trial participants, of whom about 200 were given two doses of AZD1222 and around 26 were given two doses of MenACWY control vaccine. Trial participants were enrolled into age subgroups of 18-55, 56-69 and 70-plus years, which contained 148, 28 and 57 TCR-sequenced participants, respectively.

Summary of the overall study and its limitations: The whole spike protein was spanned by vaccine-associated CD4 TCRs, and dominant responses were seen in regions 160-218 and 743-854. Conclusions about previously exposed vaccinees are limited, since just five to seven AZD1222 recipients were seropositive for SARS-CoV-2 at baseline. Epitopes outside the regions mutated in the B.1.351 and B.1.1.7 variants were reportedly recognized by nearly half of the unique spike-specific TCRs. After two AZD1222 doses, both the breadth and the depth of spike-specific TCRs were significantly higher than at day 0 and than in MenACWY recipients. In the small 56-69-year group, the increase in depth fell short of significance, most likely because of low power. Participants were mostly white British, with more females than males. The authors suggested clonal diversity may have been underestimated. No day 14 peak-response samples were available, so repertoires were characterized only after the peak T cell response.

As to this clone: Its binding antigen is unknown. No qualities accompany the bases; no much larger clone lies one base away.

The time point label, read with the paper, signifies: about 28 days (+/-7) after the second vaccine dose. AZD1222 recipients given second doses at about 4 weeks or at about 12 weeks were pooled, since spike-specific TCR depth and breadth were not found to differ between the two schedules. Vaccinee samples came from UK trials COV001 and COV002, including a single-blind randomized controlled phase 2/3 trial of AZD1222 (ChAdOx1 nCoV-19) in healthy adults. For TCRbeta chain sequencing, PBMC samples were collected from trial participants at day 0 and at day 28 after the second dose. The trim is 4 bases for V and 7 bases for J, with a gap of 16 bases between the germline ends. The CDR3 goes from the cysteine to the phenylalanine over 14 residues. Just the 42-base CDR3 DNA is kept, in frame starting at base 1. The germline V gene (reference sequence) provides CDR1 LNHDA and CDR2 SQIVND. The CDR3 regions of human TCRbeta chains were subjected to immunosequencing. Regarding the original processing steps: TCRs in the repertoires were matched against a reference library of SARS-CoV-2-specific TCRs that had been generated with the MIRA antigen-specificity platform. Breadth meant the fraction of unique TCRs that were SARS-CoV-2-associated, whereas depth meant the fraction of total T cells that were SARS-CoV-2-associated. Using the MIRA data, each spike-specific TCR was mapped to the spike region that the TCR reacts to and placed in a CD4 or CD8 class. Log10-transformed breadth and depth values were compared by one-way ANOVA with Sidak's multiple comparisons tests. TCRdb obtained this table from immuneACCESS and retained in-frame rearrangements with V and J assigned. These tables miss some clones; where compared with another copy, unresolved V genes account for less than half of the shortfall, and the remainder is unexplained. D and trimming come from the DNA, and the V and J calls and clone size come from that table. The sample contains about 150,000 clones, about 82% of them found a single time. The top ten clonotypes cover 5% to 6% of the sample.

The sequencing here drew on peripheral blood, taken 28 days after the second AZD1222 dose. The TCR was taken from an adult who received the AZD1222 COVID-19 vaccine. In this chain, TRBV19 is recombined with TRBJ1-2, and the D gene may be TRBD1, 6 bases matching. The CDR3 protein: CASSSVQGPSGYTF. The nucleotides read TGTGCCAGTAGTAGTGTGCAGGGGCCATCTGGCTACACCTTC.